The next 11 T cell receptor beta chains were all read from a single sample in a study of shared clonotypes between healthy human individuals. The repertoire was sequenced with immunoSEQ multiplex PCR; TCRdb's copy has only in-frame clones and lacks some. The sample contains around 450,000 clones, roughly 77% of which appear only once. Sequencing was performed on PBMCs. These receptors were collected from a middle-aged woman in good health. Some clones in this sample may be carry-over from other donors' samples.

The chain uses TRBV27 and TRBJ2-7; TRBD2 might be the D (6 bases). The V end lost 1 base, the J end lost 1 base, and 11 bases lay between the germline ends. Germline V CDR1 and CDR2: MNHEY, SMNVEV (reference sequence). The CDR3 totals 15 residues. CDR3 coding DNA: TGTGCCAGCAGTTTATTTACTGGGAGGTCCTACGAGCAGTACTTC. It yields the protein CASSLFTGRSYEQYF.

This clone has ten or more counts. This chain connects TRBV5-4 to TRBJ1-1; perhaps TRBD1 as D (5 bases). The V end lost 4 bases, the J end lost 0 bases, and 7 bases lay between the germline ends. The CDR3 has 13 amino acids. CDR1 and CDR2 (germline): SGHNT, YYREEE (reference sequence). The CDR3 nucleotides are TGTGCCAGCAGCACGGACATGAACACTGAAGCTTTCTTT. Amino acid sequence: CASSTDMNTEAFF.

The chain couples TRBV18 to TRBJ2-7; 8 bases align to TRBD1. CDR1 is KGHSH and CDR2 is LQKENI in the germline V gene. The CDR3 has 14 residues. The V gene end was trimmed by 9 bases and the J gene end by 1 base; junction bases not matched to a gene: 8. CDR3 bases: TGTGCCAGTCATAGGACAGGGCAATCCTACGAGCAGTACTTC. Amino acids: CASHRTGQSYEQYF.

V usage is TRBV10-2 and J usage is TRBJ1-1; no reliable D call. The CDR3 consists of 14 residues. Looked up from germline, CDR1 is WSHSY and CDR2 is SAAADI. V was cut by 2 bases and J by 11 bases, with 18 bases left in between. In DNA, the CDR3 is TGCGCCAGCAGTGAGCCGAGCATAAGAGGGAAGGCTTTCTTT. This sequence encodes CASSEPSIRGKAFF.

A remark on this clone: A far larger clone is only one base removed, so a read error is likely. This chain's CDR3 is CASSFQETQYF. The CDR3 coding sequence is TGTGCCAGCAGCTTCCAAGAGACCCAGTACTTC. The chain links TRBV7-6 to TRBJ2-5, with unresolved D. CDR1 and CDR2 (germline): SGHVS, FNYEAQ. This CDR3 is 11 amino acids long. The germline V and J ends were trimmed by 3 bases and 1 base, with 0 bases remaining between them.

CDR3 loop: CASSLPRRGYDEQFF. The CDR3 nucleotides read TGTGCCAGCAGTTTGCCCCGGCGTGGATATGATGAGCAGTTCTTC. The chain has TRBV27 and TRBJ2-1; D not certain. The V gene lost 3 bases and the J gene lost 8 bases, with 17 bases spanning the gap. The CDR3 runs to 15 residues. The germline V gene has CDR1 MNHEY and CDR2 SMNVEV (reference sequence).

The V and J genes are TRBV28 and TRBJ2-7, with 10 bases lining up with TRBD2. After removal of 6 bases from V and 0 bases from J, the junction contained 8 bases not matched to a gene. From germline, CDR1 is MDHEN and CDR2 SYDVKM. This CDR3 has 16 amino acids. The CDR3: CASSGSRTSGSYEQYF. The CDR3 region has the DNA TGTGCCAGCAGCGGAAGTCGGACTAGCGGCTCCTACGAGCAGTACTTC. The full variable domain, its missing parts supplied by reference TRBV28 and TRBJ2-7, is DVKVTQSSRYLVKRTGEKVFLECVQDMDHENMFWYRQDPGLGLRLIYFSYDVKMKEKGDIPEGYSVSREKKERFSLILESASTNQTSMYLCASSGSRTSGSYEQYFGPGTRLTVT.

The chain links TRBV28 to TRBJ2-7; 7 bases fit TRBD1. The CDR3 consists of 14 residues. J gave up 5 bases and V 4 bases, and 8 bases lay outside the gene matches. Per germline, CDR1 MDHEN and CDR2 SYDVKM. The CDR3 region has the DNA TGTGCCAGCAGTTCCGGACAGGCCCCCCACGAGCAGTACTTC. This sequence encodes CASSSGQAPHEQYF.

This clone appeared once. This chain uses TRBV5-1 with TRBJ1-4, with a possible D match to TRBD1 (5 bases). The CDR3 runs 14 residues. CDR1 and CDR2 (germline): SGHRS, YFSETQ. V gave up 2 bases and J gave up 1 base, with 6 bases separating them. The chain's CDR3 is CASSFGGTNEKLFF. CDR3 coding DNA: TGCGCCAGCAGCTTTGGGGGAACTAATGAAAAACTGTTTTTT.

J is TRBJ1-5 and V is TRBV25-1, with D hard to call. There are 15 residues in the CDR3. In germline, CDR1 is MGHDK, CDR2 SYGVNS. Trimming removed 1 base from V and 4 bases from J, with 11 bases in between. The CDR3 region is CASSESGRGNQPQHF. The CDR3 nucleotides are TGTGCCAGCAGTGAATCTGGCCGAGGAAATCAGCCCCAGCATTTT.

As for this clone: The same CDR3 also results from other DNA sequences found in this sample. The rearrangement uses TRBV7-9 and TRBJ2-7; weak D call: TRBD1 (5 bases). This CDR3 spans 12 amino acids. V was pared by 3 bases and J by 4 bases, with 7 bases between. Germline values: CDR1 SEHNR, CDR2 FQNEAQ (reference sequence). CDR3 nucleotide sequence: TGTGCCAGCAGCTTTCAGGGTTACGAGCAGTACTTC. This translates into CASSFQGYEQYF.